This TCR beta chain was captured by sequencing in a study of Tregs in tolerant kidney transplant recipients. General study results and limits: Validation in larger populations is needed because few patients were studied.

Here immunoSEQ multiplex PCR was the method, and the copy in TCRdb shows in-frame clones only, minus some. The profile shows some 70,000 clones, about 89% of them singletons. A note on this clone: Its antigen remains unknown.

The trim removed 4 bases at V and 6 bases at J, leaving 3 bases unmatched. CDR3 length: 14 amino acids. Germline CDR1 and CDR2: SGHNT and YYREEE (reference sequence). This rearrangement joins TRBV5-4 to TRBJ1-5; 11 positions match TRBD1. This clonotype originated in a human donor who received a combined kidney and bone marrow transplant. The specimen was CD4+ T cells from blood, collected before the transplant. CDR3 sequence: CASSQDRGLQPQHF. The CDR3 region has the DNA TGTGCCAGCAGCCAGGACAGGGGGCTTCAGCCCCAGCATTTT. Combining the CDR3 with reference TRBV5-4 and TRBJ1-5 gives the whole variable domain ETGVTQSPTHLIKTRGQQVTLRCSSQSGHNTVSWYQQALGQGPQFIFQYYREEENGRGNFPPRFSGLQFPNYSSELNVNALELDDSALYLCASSQDRGLQPQHFGDGTRLSIL.